The 26 T cell receptor beta chains presented below share a single source sample, sequenced in a study of T cell repertoires in cytomegalovirus infection. These receptors lack a known antigen. TCRdb processed the reads anew with MiXCR; each CDR3 protein has one entry. The sample lists some 590,000 distinct CDR3 sequences, approximately 40% occurring once. Material: cultured PBMCs, obtained from culture after CMV antigen stimulation. All receptors come from a human donor in good health (CMV status not recorded). Some clones in this sample may be carry-over from other donors' samples.

The V call is TRBV19, the J call TRBJ2-3, with 9 bases that match TRBD1. The length of the CDR3 is 15 residues. Germline V CDR1 and CDR2: LNHDA, SQIVND (reference sequence). The junction had 11 bases not matched to a gene; V was cut back by 7 bases and J by 6 bases. The CDR3 reads CASKPGQGSWDTQYF. For the CDR3, the DNA is TGTGCCAGTAAGCCGGGACAGGGATCCTGGGATACGCAGTATTTT.

The chain couples TRBV28 to TRBJ2-3; 7 bases agree with TRBD1. Trimming at V came to 3 bases and at J to 6 bases, leaving 3 bases not matched to a gene. The germline V gene encodes CDR1 MDHEN and CDR2 SYDVKM. The CDR3 runs 13 residues. Here the CDR3 reads CASSLQGVDTQYF. The CDR3 DNA is TGTGCCAGCAGTTTGCAGGGGGTGGATACGCAGTATTTT.

The CDR3 reads CASREKHDTDTQYF. The CDR3 DNA is TGTGCCAGCAGGGAGAAACATGACACAGATACGCAGTATTTT. V and J are TRBV2 and TRBJ2-3; D call uncertain. The CDR3 loop spans 14 amino acids. In germline, CDR1 is SNHLY, CDR2 FYNNEI. V dropped 6 bases and J dropped 2 bases, with 12 bases sitting between them. Full variable domain (outside the CDR3, taken from reference TRBV2 and TRBJ2-3): EPEVTQTPSHQVTQMGQEVILRCVPISNHLYFYWYRQILGQKVEFLVSFYNNEISEKSEIFDDQFSVERPDGSNFTLKIRSTKLEDSAMYFCASREKHDTDTQYFGPGTRLTVL.

The chain uses TRBV6-6 and TRBJ1-2, with TRBD1 matching over 8 bases. The CDR3 totals 16 residues. The V and J ends lost 3 bases and 6 bases, in that order; junction bases with no gene match: 12. The germline CDR1 and CDR2 sequences are MNHNY and SVGAGI (reference sequence). The CDR3 bases are TGTGCCAGCAGTTATTTCCAGGGGGCGCCTTGGGATGGCTACACCTTC. It yields the protein CASSYFQGAPWDGYTF.

The chain combines TRBV7-9 with TRBJ2-7; tentative D call: TRBD2 (6 bases). Trimming took off 3 bases at V and 5 bases at J, with 26 bases between the two ends. The CDR3 length is 18 residues. Per germline, CDR1 SEHNR and CDR2 FQNEAQ (reference sequence). The CDR3 protein is CASSFRLVFGSRSDEQYF. CDR3 bases: TGTGCCAGCAGCTTCAGACTAGTTTTCGGATCTCGTTCGGACGAGCAGTACTTC.

The sample holds a few counts of this clonotype. V usage is TRBV12-3 or TRBV12-4 and J usage is TRBJ1-2, with a weak D call TRBD1 (5 bases). The CDR3 is 15 amino acids. V lost 2 bases, J lost 10 bases, and 20 bases lay in between. This chain's CDR3 is CASSLSRQRDSNYTF. CDR3 nucleotides: TGTGCCAGCAGTTTATCGCGACAGAGGGATTCGAACTACACCTTC.

This clonotype was seen more than once but under ten times. This rearrangement joins TRBV11-3 to TRBJ2-1; 9 positions match TRBD1. The CDR3 contains 13 residues. Germline CDR1 reads SGHNT; CDR2 reads YENEEA. Losses at the gene ends were 4 bases for V and 6 bases for J; bases not matched to a gene: 1. CDR3: CASSSTGGNEQFF. CDR3 bases: TGTGCCAGCAGCTCGACAGGGGGCAATGAGCAGTTCTTC.

The chain joins TRBV12-3 or TRBV12-4 to TRBJ2-7; TRBD1 might be the D (6 bases). V lost 6 bases and J lost 7, with 16 bases in between. The CDR3 spans 13 residues. The CDR3 protein is CASRSGTPLEQYF. Written as DNA, the CDR3 is TGTGCCAGCAGATCCGGGACACCATTGGAGCAGTACTTC.

This clonotype appeared a few times. The chain is built from TRBV7-8 and TRBJ1-5; D gene unclear. V was pared by 3 bases and J by 3 bases, with 9 bases between. CDR3 length equals 14 residues. Per the germline V gene, CDR1 is SGHVS and CDR2 is FQNEAQ. CDR3 in amino acids: CASSLKRLNQPQHF. In DNA form, the CDR3 reads TGTGCCAGCAGCTTGAAACGGCTCAATCAGCCCCAGCATTTT.

This clonotype appeared many times. This chain connects TRBV7-2 to TRBJ1-5; unclear D gene. Trimming cost V 3 bases and J 3 bases, with 12 bases left between them. The CDR3 has 15 residues. Germline assignment: CDR1 SGHTA and CDR2 FQGNSA. The CDR3 DNA reads as TGTGCCAGCAGCTTCGAGGGATCCGCCAATCAGCCCCAGCATTTT. Its translation is CASSFEGSANQPQHF.

This rearrangement joins TRBV7-2 to TRBJ2-1; TRBD1 might be the D (6 bases). There are 12 residues in the CDR3. V lost 5 bases to trimming and J lost 16 bases, with 18 bases between them. Germline loops: CDR1 SGHTA, CDR2 FQGNSA. CDR3 nucleotides: TGTGCCAGCAGCCCCCCGGACAGAGGAAAATTCTTC. Protein sequence: CASSPPDRGKFF.

This clonotype was seen only a few times. V is TRBV7-2 and J is TRBJ2-5; D gene uncertain. Germline CDR1 and CDR2: SGHTA and FQGNSA. This CDR3 spans 13 amino acids. Trimming shortened V by 5 bases and J by 4 bases, and 11 bases separated the two germline ends. CDR3: CASSRVGAETQYF. The CDR3 nucleotides are TGTGCCAGCAGCAGGGTAGGAGCAGAGACCCAGTACTTC.

This chain uses TRBV7-2 with TRBJ2-7; 7 nucleotides align to TRBD1. The junction had 8 bases not matched to a gene; V was cut back by 5 bases and J by 1 base. Germline V gene sequence: CDR1 SGHTA, CDR2 FQGNSA. This CDR3 spans 15 amino acids. The CDR3 region has the DNA TGTGCCAGCAGCAGCTCCGGGACAGTTTCCTACGAGCAGTACTTC. It specifies CASSSSGTVSYEQYF. The variable domain in full, completed from reference TRBV7-2 and TRBJ2-7, reads GAGVSQSPSNKVTEKGKDVELRCDPISGHTALYWYRQSLGQGLEFLIYFQGNSAPDKSGLPSDRFSAERTGGSVSTLTIQRTQQEDSAVYLCASSSSGTVSYEQYFGPGTRLTVT.

The J gene is TRBJ1-1, the V gene TRBV6-8; 9 nucleotides match TRBD1. The germline gives CDR1 MNHGY, CDR2 SAAAGT. V dropped 6 bases and J dropped 1; count of bases not matched to a gene: 6. The CDR3 consists of 15 residues. CDR3 coding DNA: TGTGCCAGCAGGGGGACAGGGAATAAGAACACTGAAGCTTTCTTT. Amino acid sequence: CASRGTGNKNTEAFF.

There are a few counts of this clonotype. The chain has TRBV7-6 and TRBJ2-3; TRBD2 matches 7 bases. The J segment lost 4 bases and the V segment lost 5 bases, leaving 12 bases of the junction unmatched. The CDR3 length is 16 residues. Germline V lookup: CDR1 SGHVS, CDR2 FNYEAQ. The CDR3 DNA is TGTGCCAGCAGCCTCATCTCAAGCGGGATCGCAGATACGCAGTATTTT. It specifies CASSLISSGIADTQYF.

The table lists this clonotype with a few counts. This chain joins TRBV7-2 and TRBJ2-2; D call uncertain. The CDR3 runs 16 residues. Germline lookup yields CDR1 SGHTA and CDR2 FQGNSA. Between the trimmed V and J ends, which lost 5 bases and 3 bases, there was a span of 16 bases. The CDR3: CASSRSRRFYTGELFF. In DNA, the CDR3 is TGTGCCAGCAGCAGATCTAGGCGCTTCTACACCGGGGAGCTGTTTTTT.

The V gene is TRBV5-1, the J gene TRBJ1-1; D possibly corresponds to TRBD1 (5 bases). The CDR3 loop spans 16 amino acids. V lost 0 bases, J lost 9 bases, and 21 bases lay in between. Germline V gives CDR1 SGHRS, CDR2 YFSETQ. The CDR3 is CASSLGPEQGGAKAFF. The CDR3 DNA reads as TGCGCCAGCAGCTTGGGCCCCGAACAAGGTGGGGCGAAAGCTTTCTTT.

CDR3 coding DNA: TGTGCCAGCAGCTTAACCACCCTCTATGGCTACACCTTC. It specifies CASSLTTLYGYTF. The rearrangement uses TRBV7-2 and TRBJ1-2; D not certain. This CDR3 has 13 amino acids. From germline, CDR1 is SGHTA and CDR2 FQGNSA. Trimming stripped 2 bases from V and 4 bases from J, with 8 bases between.

The chain links TRBV6-6 to TRBJ2-2, with D possibly being TRBD1 (6 bases). The germline V and J ends were trimmed by 2 bases and 4 bases, with 14 bases remaining between them. This CDR3 region has 16 residues. Germline CDR1 and CDR2: MNHNY and SVGAGI (reference sequence). CDR3 loop: CASSYVAGAGTGELFF. The DNA of the CDR3 is TGTGCCAGCAGTTACGTGGCAGGGGCGGGCACCGGGGAGCTGTTTTTT.

This clonotype was seen more than once but under ten times. The chain recombines TRBV7-2 with TRBJ1-2, with D hard to call. Germline CDR1 and CDR2: SGHTA and FQGNSA. This CDR3 has 11 amino acids. The germline V and J ends were trimmed by 4 bases and 3 bases, with 3 bases remaining between them. This CDR3 is CASSSHYGYTF. The CDR3 DNA reads as TGTGCCAGCAGCTCCCACTATGGCTACACCTTC. Variable domain in full (rest from reference TRBV7-2 and TRBJ1-2): GAGVSQSPSNKVTEKGKDVELRCDPISGHTALYWYRQSLGQGLEFLIYFQGNSAPDKSGLPSDRFSAERTGGSVSTLTIQRTQQEDSAVYLCASSSHYGYTFGSGTRLTVV.

This clonotype was counted between two and nine times. CDR3 sequence: CASSPRARSYEQYF. In DNA, the CDR3 is TGTGCCAGCAGTCCTAGGGCGCGGTCCTACGAGCAGTACTTC. This chain uses TRBV12-3 or TRBV12-4 with TRBJ2-7; D not resolved. This CDR3 has 14 amino acids. Trimming took off 5 bases at V and 1 base at J, with 12 bases between the two ends.

This clonotype was seen only a few times. This chain's CDR3 is CASSLTSGTFFSDTQYF. CDR3 in DNA: TGTGCCAGCAGCTTAACGTCGGGGACCTTCTTCTCGGATACGCAGTATTTT. The rearrangement links TRBV7-9 to TRBJ2-3; TRBD1 or TRBD2 may be the D gene (5 bases each). Germline CDR1 SEHNR, CDR2 FQNEAQ (reference sequence). V lost 2 bases, J lost 6 bases, and 21 bases lay in between. The CDR3 extends over 17 amino acids.

The genes are TRBV6-2 or TRBV6-3 and TRBJ2-1; the D is unclear. The germline V gene has CDR1 MNHEY and CDR2 SVGEGT. V lost 7 bases, J lost 4 bases, and 20 bases lay in between. The CDR3 sequence is 16 residues long. In DNA form, the CDR3 reads TGTGCCAGCACCTACGGTCGGAGTTCGGTTTACAATGAGCAGTTCTTC. It encodes CASTYGRSSVYNEQFF.

This sequence joins TRBV11-2 and TRBJ2-2; the match to TRBD2 covers 11 bases. CDR1 is SGHAT, CDR2 FQNNGV, per germline. V shed 1 base and J 1 base; nucleotides not matched to a gene: 2. This CDR3 region has 17 residues. The CDR3 loop is CASSLVGTSGNTGELFF. CDR3 DNA sequence: TGTGCCAGCAGCTTAGTGGGGACTAGCGGGAACACCGGGGAGCTGTTTTTT.

The rearrangement joins TRBV11-2 to TRBJ2-7, with TRBD2 matching over 11 bases. V gave up 5 bases and J gave up 3 bases; unmatched junction bases: 9. Germline V CDR1 and CDR2: SGHAT, FQNNGV. The CDR3 is 16 residues long. The CDR3 coding sequence is TGTGCCAGCAGCCCCTGGGGACTAGCGGAGAGCTACGAGCAGTACTTC. It codes for CASSPWGLAESYEQYF.

V usage is TRBV20-1 and J usage is TRBJ2-5; D is ambiguous. Germline CDR1 and CDR2: DFQATT and SNEGSKA (reference sequence). The CDR3 covers 14 residues. Trimming took off 5 bases at V and 1 base at J, with 14 bases between the two ends. The CDR3, as DNA: TGCAGTGCTTGTCGACCTCGCCCCCAAGAGACCCAGTACTTC. This encodes CSACRPRPQETQYF.